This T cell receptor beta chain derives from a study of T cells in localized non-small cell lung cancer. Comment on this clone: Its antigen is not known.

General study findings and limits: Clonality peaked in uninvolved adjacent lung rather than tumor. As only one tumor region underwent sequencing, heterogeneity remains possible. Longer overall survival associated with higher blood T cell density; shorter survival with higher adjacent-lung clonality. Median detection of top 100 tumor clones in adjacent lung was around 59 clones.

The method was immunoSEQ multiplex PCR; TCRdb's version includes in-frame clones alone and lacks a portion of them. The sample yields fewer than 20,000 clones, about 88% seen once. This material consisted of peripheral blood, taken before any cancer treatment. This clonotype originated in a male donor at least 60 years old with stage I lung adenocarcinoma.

Here the CDR3 reads CASSLGQGTNSPLHF. The CDR3 DNA reads as TGTGCCAGCAGCCTTGGACAGGGAACTAATTCACCCCTCCACTTT. The chain employs TRBV7-3 and TRBJ1-6; 8 bases are shared with TRBD1. This CDR3 is 15 amino acids long. Germline values: CDR1 SGHTA, CDR2 FQGTGA. J was trimmed by 6 bases and V by 5 bases; bases with no gene match: 6. Looking up the rest from reference TRBV7-3 and TRBJ1-6 gives the full variable domain: GAGVSQTPSNKVTEKGKYVELRCDPISGHTALYWYRQSLGQGPEFLIYFQGTGAADDSGLPNDRFFAVRPEGSVSTLKIQRTERGDSAVYLCASSLGQGTNSPLHFGNGTRLTVT.